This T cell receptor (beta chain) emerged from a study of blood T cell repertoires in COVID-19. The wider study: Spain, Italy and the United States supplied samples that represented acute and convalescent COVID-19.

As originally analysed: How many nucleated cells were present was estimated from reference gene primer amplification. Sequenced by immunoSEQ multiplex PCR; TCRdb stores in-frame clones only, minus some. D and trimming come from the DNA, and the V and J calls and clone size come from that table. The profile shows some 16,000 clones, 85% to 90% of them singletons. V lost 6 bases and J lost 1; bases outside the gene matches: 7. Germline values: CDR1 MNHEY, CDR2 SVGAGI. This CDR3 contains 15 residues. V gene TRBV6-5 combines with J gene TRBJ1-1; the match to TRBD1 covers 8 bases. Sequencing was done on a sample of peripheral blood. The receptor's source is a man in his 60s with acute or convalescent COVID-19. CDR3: CASRLAGQGNTEAFF. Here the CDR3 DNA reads TGTGCCAGCAGACTCGCAGGACAGGGGAACACTGAAGCTTTCTTT.